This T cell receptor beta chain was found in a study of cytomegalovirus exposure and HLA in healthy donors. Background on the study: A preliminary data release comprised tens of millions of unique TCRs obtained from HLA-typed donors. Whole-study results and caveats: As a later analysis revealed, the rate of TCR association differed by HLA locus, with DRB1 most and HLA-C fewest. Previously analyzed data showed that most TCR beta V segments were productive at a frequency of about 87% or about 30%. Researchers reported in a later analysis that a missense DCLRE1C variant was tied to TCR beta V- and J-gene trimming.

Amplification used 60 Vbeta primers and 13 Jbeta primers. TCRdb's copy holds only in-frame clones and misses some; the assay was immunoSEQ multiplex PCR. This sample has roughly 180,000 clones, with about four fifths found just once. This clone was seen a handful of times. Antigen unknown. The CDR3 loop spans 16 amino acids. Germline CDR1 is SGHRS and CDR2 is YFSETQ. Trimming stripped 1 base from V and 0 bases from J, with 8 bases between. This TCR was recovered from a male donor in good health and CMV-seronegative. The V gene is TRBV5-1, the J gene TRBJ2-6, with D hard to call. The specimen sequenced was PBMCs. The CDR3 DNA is TGCGCCAGCAGCTTGCAGTGGAGCTCTGGGGCCAACGTCCTGACTTTC. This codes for CASSLQWSSGANVLTF. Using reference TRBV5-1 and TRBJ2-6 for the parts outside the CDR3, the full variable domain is KAGVTQTPRYLIKTRGQQVTLSCSPISGHRSVSWYQQTPGQGLQFLFEYFSETQRNKGNFPGRFSGRQFSNSRSEMNVSTLELGDSALYLCASSLQWSSGANVLTFGAGSRLTVL.